Listed here is a single TCR beta chain. Repertoires were generated with immunoSEQ multiplex PCR, while TCRdb's copy carries only in-frame clones and drops some. The sample includes fewer than 80,000 clones, 94% of them seen just once. This sample is part of a study of T cell changes during pregnancy in multiple sclerosis. Germline CDR1 reads MDHEN; CDR2 reads SYDVKM. The CDR3 length is 14 residues. V was cut by 3 bases and J by 5 bases, with 10 bases left in between. The chain joins TRBV28 to TRBJ1-4; D possibly corresponds to TRBD1 (5 bases). This clonotype originated in a female donor with multiple sclerosis, enrolled in a pregnancy study. The sequencing used CD4+ T cells from peripheral blood mononuclear cells, collected after pregnancy. The CDR3 reads CASSLYRRNEKLFF. CDR3 DNA: TGTGCCAGCAGTTTGTACAGGCGGAATGAAAAACTGTTTTTT.